One sample yielded the 3 T cell receptor beta chains listed below, sequenced in a study of shared clonotypes between healthy human individuals. CD45RO-negative, CCR7-selected cells formed the naive CD8 fraction, which excluded terminally differentiated effector memory CD45RA+ cells. The protocol was immunoSEQ multiplex PCR, while the TCRdb copy is restricted to in-frame clones and leaves out a portion. Of some 600,000 clones listed, roughly 95% are singletons. Sequencing was done on a sample of naive CD8+ T cells sorted from blood. Every receptor here comes from a woman aged 25 to 39 in good health.

The chain employs TRBV27 and TRBJ2-7, with TRBD2 matching over 13 bases. The CDR3 is 15 residues long. V lost 3 bases to trimming and J lost 4 bases; unmatched junction nucleotides: 3. CDR1 and CDR2 from the germline V gene are MNHEY and SMNVEV (reference sequence). The CDR3 DNA is TGTGCCAGCAGTTTCTGGACTAGCGGGAGTTACGAGCAGTACTTC. This sequence encodes CASSFWTSGSYEQYF.

The V gene is TRBV27, the J gene TRBJ1-1, with 7 bases that match TRBD1. The germline V gene encodes CDR1 MNHEY and CDR2 SMNVEV (reference sequence). The CDR3 consists of 12 residues. Losses at the gene ends were 5 bases for V and 7 bases for J; bases not matched to a gene: 4. DNA for the CDR3: TGTGCCAGCAGTAAAGGGGGCCTTGAAGCTTTCTTT. Translating it yields CASSKGGLEAFF.

This sequence joins TRBV7-9 and TRBJ2-4; D uncertain. CDR3 length: 14 residues. Between the trimmed V and J ends, which lost 1 base and 5 bases, there was a span of 9 bases. Germline V lookup: CDR1 SEHNR, CDR2 FQNEAQ (reference sequence). The CDR3 DNA reads as TGTGCCAGCAGCTTAGAAGGGAACCAAAACATTCAGTACTTC. Its translation: CASSLEGNQNIQYF. The full variable domain, in which reference TRBV7-9 and TRBJ2-4 provide the parts outside the CDR3, is DTGVSQNPRHKITKRGQNVTFRCDPISEHNRLYWYRQTLGQGPEFLTYFQNEAQLEKSRLLSDRFSAERPKGSFSTLEIQRTEQGDSAMYLCASSLEGNQNIQYFGAGTRLSVL.